Shown below are 8 T cell receptor beta chains from a single sample sequenced in a study of OX40 agonist ivuxolimab in advanced cancers. Library construction relied on the immunoSEQ multiplex PCR assay. TCRdb provides this immuneACCESS table in a form limited to in-frame rearrangements. Some clones are lacking; in checked studies, under half of them reflect an unresolved V gene, and why the rest are absent is not known. This sample lists 70,000 or so clones; 85% were detected once. Roughly 4% of the sample is held by the ten biggest clonotypes. Sequenced here: CD4+ or CD8+ T cells sorted from blood, sampled in a trial of the OX40 agonist ivuxolimab. These receptors were taken from an adult with an advanced solid tumor such as melanoma, head and neck, liver or kidney cancer.

The table lists this clone with a count of one. Here the CDR3 DNA reads TGTGCCAGCAGTGTTCTCGGGGGTAATCAGCCCCAGCATTTT. Translation: CASSVLGGNQPQHF. The chain couples TRBV6-1 to TRBJ1-5, with TRBD1 as a possible D gene (5 bases). Trimming pared 4 bases from V and 4 bases from J, leaving 11 bases between. Germline CDR1 is MNHNS and CDR2 is SASEGT. The CDR3 is made up of 14 amino acids.

J is TRBJ2-1 and V is TRBV7-2, with D perhaps matching TRBD2 (5 bases). This CDR3 has 17 residues. The germline V and J ends were trimmed by 6 bases and 5 bases, with 23 bases remaining between them. In germline, CDR1 is SGHTA, CDR2 FQGNSA. Written as DNA, the CDR3 is TGTGCCAGCAGACTTTCCGCCGGAGGCCTACCCCACAATGAGCAGTTCTTC. It translates to CASRLSAGGLPHNEQFF.

The V gene is TRBV6-6, the J gene TRBJ2-1; 8 bases fit TRBD2. The CDR3 is 15 residues long. Per germline, CDR1 MNHNY and CDR2 SVGAGI (reference sequence). The junction had 7 bases not matched to a gene; V was cut back by 0 bases and J by 9 bases. The CDR3 DNA follows: TGTGCCAGCAGTTACTCTAAACTAGCGGAAAGTGAGCAGTTCTTC. The encoded protein is CASSYSKLAESEQFF.

The CDR3 protein is CASSLSQGSNRDEQFF. CDR3 nucleotides: TGCGCCAGCAGCTTGAGTCAGGGATCGAACCGTGATGAGCAGTTCTTC. This chain links TRBV5-1 with TRBJ2-1; D is perhaps TRBD1 (5 bases). The V gene's germline CDR1 is SGHRS and CDR2 YFSETQ. V dropped 1 base and J dropped 8 bases, with 19 bases sitting between them. The CDR3 covers 16 residues.

This chain uses TRBV4-1 with TRBJ2-1; 13 positions match TRBD2. The CDR3 spans 18 residues. V was clipped by 0 bases and J by 4 bases; unmatched bases: 6. Germline V gene sequence: CDR1 MGHRA, CDR2 YSYEKL. The CDR3 nucleotides are TGCGCCAGCAGCCAAGAAGGACTAGCGGGGGCAACTTACAATGAGCAGTTCTTC. Amino acids: CASSQEGLAGATYNEQFF.

The V and J genes are TRBV5-1 and TRBJ2-7; 10 bases map to TRBD1. Trimming cost V 0 bases and J 13 bases; bases outside gene matches: 13. The CDR3 totals 15 residues. Germline V gives CDR1 SGHRS, CDR2 YFSETQ. CDR3 nucleotide sequence: TGCGCCAGCAGCTTGGTGGGGGGACAGGGGACCCTTTCTTACTTC. Protein product: CASSLVGGQGTLSYF.

The chain carries TRBV11-3 and TRBJ2-1; 11 nucleotides line up with TRBD1. CDR1 is SGHNT and CDR2 is YENEEA in the germline V gene. This CDR3 region has 20 residues. After removal of 1 base from V and 4 bases from J, the junction contained 15 bases not matched to a gene. CDR3 sequence reads: CASSLGLGTGGTLQYNEQFF. CDR3 nucleotides: TGTGCCAGCAGCTTAGGACTCGGGACAGGGGGTACCCTACAATACAATGAGCAGTTCTTC.

The chain employs TRBV5-4 and TRBJ1-2; D perhaps matches TRBD1 (5 bases). V lost 0 bases to trimming and J lost 2 bases, with 11 bases between them. This CDR3 has 15 amino acids. Looked up from germline, CDR1 is SGHNT and CDR2 is YYREEE (reference sequence). The CDR3 region is CASSLVWEGNYGYTF. CDR3 sequence (DNA): TGTGCCAGCAGCTTGGTTTGGGAGGGGAACTATGGCTACACCTTC.